A single T cell receptor (beta chain) is shown here with its context. The record originates from a study of T-cell memory formation after mild COVID-19. Turning to the study itself: TCR clusters showed largely donor specificity.

Between the trimmed V and J ends, which lost 5 bases and 0 bases, there was a span of 13 bases. The CDR3 totals 15 residues. Germline CDR1 is SGHAT and CDR2 is FQNNGV. TCRdb re-derived calls from the 5' RACE reads in MiXCR, one entry per CDR3 protein. Of more than 300,000 distinct CDR3 sequences detected, more than 20% appear once; the ten largest clones hold roughly a fifth. Sequenced material: PBMCs or a T cell subset sorted from them (not recorded which). The receptor was isolated from a man aged 18 to 30 who had mild COVID-19 (a few samples of this study predate the infection). Cell type and time point are not known. This chain joins TRBV11-2 and TRBJ1-1; D may be TRBD1 (5 bases). The CDR3 nucleotides read TGTGCCAGCAGCAAGCGGTCCAGGGTGAACACTGAAGCTTTCTTT. This sequence encodes CASSKRSRVNTEAFF.